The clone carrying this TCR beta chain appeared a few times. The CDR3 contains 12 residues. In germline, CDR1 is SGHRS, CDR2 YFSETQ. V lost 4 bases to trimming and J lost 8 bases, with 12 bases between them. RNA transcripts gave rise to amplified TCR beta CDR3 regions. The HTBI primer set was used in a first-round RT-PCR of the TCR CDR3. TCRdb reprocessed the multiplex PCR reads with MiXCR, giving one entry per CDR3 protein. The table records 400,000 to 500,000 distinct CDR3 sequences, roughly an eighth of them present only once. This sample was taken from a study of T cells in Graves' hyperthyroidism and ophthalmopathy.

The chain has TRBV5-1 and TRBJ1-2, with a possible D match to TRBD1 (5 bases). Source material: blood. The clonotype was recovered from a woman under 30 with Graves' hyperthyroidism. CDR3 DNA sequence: TGCGCCAGCAGCCCACAGGATCAGGGCTACACCTTC. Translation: CASSPQDQGYTF. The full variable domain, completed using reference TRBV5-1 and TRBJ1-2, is KAGVTQTPRYLIKTRGQQVTLSCSPISGHRSVSWYQQTPGQGLQFLFEYFSETQRNKGNFPGRFSGRQFSNSRSEMNVSTLELGDSALYLCASSPQDQGYTFGSGTRLTVV.